One T cell receptor (beta chain) is described in this entry. What antigen it recognizes has not been identified. One base away there is no much larger clone; base qualities are not given. The library was generated by the immunoSEQ multiplex PCR assay. TCRdb re-hosts the immuneACCESS table, in-frame sequences only. Its copies lack some clones; in the studies checked, an unresolved V gene accounts for under half of them, and the cause for the rest is not known. This sample comprises more than 20,000 clones, about 91% of them detected only once. Clones ranked in the top ten supply approximately 1% of the sample. The data were obtained in a study of T cells in narcolepsy (dated by TCRdb to the late 2010s). Regarding the study in general: Patients with narcolepsy type 1 or type 2 (NT1, NT2) were enrolled in the study together with healthy control donors. The study used TCR Vbeta sequencing to track clonotypes in blood and CSF while looking for autoreactive T cells in narcolepsy patients that target self-antigens of hypocretin neurons (hypocretin, TRIB2).

The study at large found these results: Certain blood memory CD4+ repertoires from patients and controls had no sequences that matched autoreactive T cell clones. According to the report, autoreactive clonotypes were detected serially in the blood of the same patients and of different patients, but not in healthy controls. In plots comparing CSF and blood CD4+ T cell clonotypes from the same patient, HCRT-specific and TRIB2-specific autoreactive clonotypes were highlighted. Numbers of sequenced blood memory CD4+ clonotypes were comparable, averaging about 39,494 in patients and 30,000 to 35,000 in controls.

V is reduced by 5 bases and J by 5 bases, leaving a spacing of 10 bases between them. The CDR3 contains 13 residues, cysteine and phenylalanine counted. Only the CDR3 region is kept as DNA, spanning 39 bases read in frame from base 1. The germline V gene supplies CDR1 SGHTA and CDR2 FQGNSA. Memory CD4+ T cells were sorted ex vivo from peripheral blood of narcolepsy patients and healthy controls for TCR Vbeta sequencing. The rearranged segments are TRBV7-2 and TRBJ1-5; there is no confident call for the D gene. The sequencing input was CD45RA- memory CD4+ T cells from PBMCs. The cell subset or site label corresponds to: memory T cells sorted ex vivo from peripheral blood. The TCR comes from a human donor with narcolepsy. The CDR3 is CASSDLFDQPQHF. The DNA sequence is given as TGTGCCAGCAGCGATCTCTTCGATCAGCCCCAGCATTTT.